The 15 T cell receptor beta chains below all came from one sample that was sequenced in a study of T-cell memory formation after mild COVID-19. One entry per CDR3 protein, called by TCRdb with MiXCR from the 5' RACE reads. Here the sample spans roughly 610,000 distinct CDR3 sequences, roughly 17% being singletons. Sequencing was done on a sample of PBMCs or a T cell subset sorted from them (not recorded which). These receptor sequences come from an adult woman who had mild COVID-19 (a few samples of this study predate the infection). Cell type and time point are not known.

J is TRBJ2-4 and V is TRBV6-6; TRBD1 might be the D (6 bases). V lost 6 bases and J lost 1, with 10 bases in between. This CDR3 comprises 14 residues. The V gene's germline CDR1 is MNHNY and CDR2 SVGAGI (reference sequence). The CDR3, as DNA: TGTGCCAGCAGAGAGACAGGTGCCAAAAACATTCAGTACTTC. Translation gives CASRETGAKNIQYF.

The J gene is TRBJ2-1, the V gene TRBV6-1; 8 bases align to TRBD1. The CDR3 spans 15 residues. CDR1 and CDR2 (germline): MNHNS, SASEGT. V shed 4 bases, J shed 2 bases, and the junction held 4 bases outside the gene matches. The CDR3 here is CASSAGTGPYNEQFF. The CDR3 nucleotides read TGTGCCAGCAGTGCTGGGACAGGACCCTACAATGAGCAGTTCTTC.

This clonotype was picked up a small number of times. This chain connects TRBV2 to TRBJ1-4; no firm D call. The CDR3 has 13 amino acids. Trimming removed 2 bases at V and 8 bases at J, with 9 bases between. CDR1 is SNHLY, CDR2 FYNNEI, per germline. The CDR3 sequence is CASSETGGEKLFF. CDR3 DNA: TGTGCCAGCAGTGAAACGGGTGGGGAAAAACTGTTTTTT.

This chain links TRBV6-2 or TRBV6-3 with TRBJ2-7; 8 bases are a match to TRBD1. The CDR3 consists of 14 residues. J was trimmed by 2 bases and V by 5 bases; bases with no gene match: 5. Germline V gives CDR1 MNHEY, CDR2 SVGEGT. CDR3 loop: CASSKGTGTYEQYF. CDR3 coding DNA: TGTGCCAGCAGTAAAGGGACAGGAACCTACGAGCAGTACTTC.

In its sample, this clonotype was seen a few times. This chain uses TRBV10-2 with TRBJ2-3, with D possibly TRBD2 on 6 matching bases. This CDR3 spans 18 amino acids. V lost 4 bases, J lost 0 bases, and 20 bases lay in between. CDR1 and CDR2 from the germline V gene are WSHSY and SAAADI. The CDR3 DNA reads as TGCGCCAGCAGTGTCCCAGTGTGGGGGGATACTAGCACAGATACGCAGTATTTT. Translation gives CASSVPVWGDTSTDTQYF.

The table lists this clonotype with a few counts. This chain uses TRBV7-2 with TRBJ1-1; no reliable D call. This CDR3 has 15 residues. Trimming removed 3 bases from V and 3 bases from J, with 14 bases in between. Looked up from germline, CDR1 is SGHTA and CDR2 is FQGNSA. CDR3 sequence reads: CASSFSGSGYTEAFF. In DNA form, the CDR3 reads TGTGCCAGCAGCTTTAGCGGATCCGGGTACACTGAAGCTTTCTTT.

The rearrangement links TRBV5-1 to TRBJ1-1; TRBD1 aligns across 8 bases. The V gene end was trimmed by 2 bases and the J gene end by 7 bases; junction bases not matched to a gene: 7. Germline V gene data show CDR1 as SGHRS and CDR2 as YFSETQ. The CDR3 spans 14 residues. CDR3 sequence reads: CASSFRGQEGEAFF. CDR3 nucleotide sequence: TGCGCCAGCAGCTTCAGGGGGCAGGAAGGTGAAGCTTTCTTT. The variable domain in full, with the rest retrieved from reference TRBV5-1 and TRBJ1-1, is KAGVTQTPRYLIKTRGQQVTLSCSPISGHRSVSWYQQTPGQGLQFLFEYFSETQRNKGNFPGRFSGRQFSNSRSEMNVSTLELGDSALYLCASSFRGQEGEAFFGQGTRLTVV.

This chain uses TRBV10-3 with TRBJ1-1; D is uncertain. Per germline, CDR1 ENHRY and CDR2 SYGVKD. Trimming removed 2 bases at V and 10 bases at J, with 17 bases between. The CDR3 sequence is 14 residues long. Here the CDR3 reads CAISEPGLTVRAFF. In DNA, the CDR3 is TGTGCCATCAGTGAGCCCGGTTTGACGGTAAGAGCTTTCTTT.

On this clonotype itself: One junction end does not reproduce the germline sequence, and a read error may be involved. As DNA, the CDR3 is TGTGCTAGCAGCTTAGCGGCCCGGCCCGGGGAGCTGTTTTTT. Translation gives CASSLAARPGELFF. This sequence joins TRBV7-7 and TRBJ2-2; a possible D gene is TRBD2 (6 bases). Germline loops: CDR1 SSHAT, CDR2 FNYEAQ (reference sequence). There are 14 residues in the CDR3.

The chain couples TRBV5-1 to TRBJ2-3; weak D call: TRBD1 (5 bases). The V gene lost 0 bases and the J gene lost 3 bases, with 11 bases spanning the gap. The CDR3 runs 15 residues. Germline-derived CDR1 and CDR2 are SGHRS and YFSETQ. CDR3 sequence: CASSLEGRQTDTQYF. CDR3 in DNA: TGCGCCAGCAGCTTGGAGGGGCGGCAGACAGATACGCAGTATTTT.

In its sample, this clonotype was seen a few times. This chain uses TRBV5-1 with TRBJ2-1; 9 bases fit TRBD1. There are 14 residues in the CDR3. The V and J ends lost 1 base and 7 bases, in that order; junction bases with no gene match: 3. Per germline, CDR1 SGHRS and CDR2 YFSETQ. The CDR3 DNA is TGCGCCAGCAGCTTGCTACAGGGGGCTAATGAGCAGTTCTTC. Translating gives CASSLLQGANEQFF. Complete variable domain (other parts from reference TRBV5-1 and TRBJ2-1): KAGVTQTPRYLIKTRGQQVTLSCSPISGHRSVSWYQQTPGQGLQFLFEYFSETQRNKGNFPGRFSGRQFSNSRSEMNVSTLELGDSALYLCASSLLQGANEQFFGPGTRLTVL.

In this sample, this clonotype turned up a few times. This chain joins TRBV6-5 and TRBJ2-5; 7 bases match TRBD1. J lost 7 bases, V lost 5 bases, and 10 bases had no gene match. The CDR3 covers 14 residues. The germline gives CDR1 MNHEY, CDR2 SVGAGI. The CDR3, as DNA: TGTGCCAGCAGTCACCAGGGGGTGGGTGGGACCCAGTACTTC. Encoded protein: CASSHQGVGGTQYF.

This clonotype was counted a few times. The genes are TRBV7-2 and TRBJ1-5; D gene uncertain. Germline V gives CDR1 SGHTA, CDR2 FQGNSA. The length of the CDR3 is 15 residues. Trimming left V 3 bases short and J 2 bases short, with 11 bases between. This CDR3 reads CASSFGPSGNQPQHF. As DNA, the CDR3 is TGTGCCAGCAGCTTCGGGCCCTCTGGCAATCAGCCCCAGCATTTT.

This clonotype was counted ten times or more. This rearrangement joins TRBV18 to TRBJ2-1; D may be TRBD2 (5 bases). CDR1 KGHSH and CDR2 LQKENI come from the germline V gene. The CDR3 is 13 residues long. V lost 5 bases to trimming and J lost 6 bases, with 11 bases between them. CDR3 protein: CASSFSGSNEQFF. CDR3 bases: TGTGCCAGCTCATTTTCGGGGTCCAATGAGCAGTTCTTC.

V gene TRBV7-2 combines with J gene TRBJ2-3; 12 bases are a match to TRBD2. In germline, CDR1 is SGHTA, CDR2 FQGNSA. The CDR3 totals 16 residues. V lost 5 bases, J lost 3 bases, and 6 bases stayed unmatched. The CDR3 sequence: CASSTTSGSGTDTQYF. In nucleotides, the CDR3 is TGTGCCAGCAGCACGACTAGCGGGAGTGGGACAGATACGCAGTATTTT.